Included here is one T cell receptor (beta chain) sequence, with context. Its antigen remains unidentified. This specimen belongs to a study of persistence of HIV-infected CD4 T cells. An overlapping HIV-1 Gag peptide pool stimulated these cells at roughly 1 ug/peptide/mL. Sorted nonresponding memory CD4+ T cells were CD40L-negative, CD69-negative, CD45RO-high. The immunoSEQ assay was version 4, run in survey mode. Generated by immunoSEQ multiplex PCR, the TCRdb table keeps only in-frame clones and is missing some. The profile covers 30,000 or so clones, with 75% to 85% appearing a single time and approximately 20% taken by the ten largest. The clonotype originates from an adult woman with HIV who was CMV-seropositive. The sequenced sample was CD4+ T cells sorted from PBMCs after roughly 17-hour stimulation, obtained from a patient who received antiretroviral therapy.

CDR3 bases: TGTGCCTGGAGCCATCCGGGTCAGCCCCAGCATTTT. Its protein is CAWSHPGQPQHF. The rearrangement uses TRBV30 and TRBJ1-5; no definite D call. Germline V gene lookup returns CDR1 GTSNPN and CDR2 SVGIG (reference sequence). The CDR3 is 12 residues long. V lost 3 bases and J lost 6, with 9 bases in between.